The entry below describes one T cell receptor beta chain. This record comes from a study of CD8 T cells in Susac syndrome. Reverse transcription of about 0.45 to 1 ug RNA was performed with random hexamers. TCRdb reprocessed the immunoSEQ multiplex PCR reads with MiXCR, giving one entry per CDR3 protein. This table has approximately 150,000 distinct CDR3 sequences, roughly 95% appearing once. The CDR3 extends over 16 amino acids. V lost 3 bases, J lost 3 bases, and 9 bases stayed unmatched. In germline, CDR1 is MGHDK, CDR2 SYGVNS. The sequence was obtained from a human donor in good health. Input material: CD4+ T cells from PBMCs. This chain joins TRBV25-1 and TRBJ1-1, with 8 positions matching TRBD1. CDR3 residues: CASSDFTGGGDTEAFF. CDR3 nucleotide sequence: TGTGCCAGCAGTGATTTTACAGGGGGAGGGGACACTGAAGCTTTCTTT.